This record looks at one T cell receptor beta chain sequence and its context. Antigen specificity is unknown. A much larger clone differs from this one at a single base, so this may be a read error. Germline lookup yields CDR1 SGHTS and CDR2 YDEGEE. Trimming took 3 bases from V and 7 from J, leaving 7 bases between them. CDR3 size: 12 residues. These data originate in a study of CD8+CD57+ T cells in acquired aplastic anemia. Study-wide background: Mean yield of DNA from sorted CD4+ and CD8+ cells was around 3 ug.

Genomic DNA served as template for TCR beta VDJ and CDR3 profiling. TCRdb passed the reads through MiXCR, listing each CDR3 protein once. The sample has approximately 130,000 distinct CDR3 sequences; roughly two fifths are singletons. Points from the study as a whole: The study identified more than 25 CD8+ CDR3 sequences shared by patients and controls.

The sequencing input was sorted CD4+, CD8+, or CD8+CD57+ T cells (not recorded which) from PBMCs. V gene TRBV5-8 combines with J gene TRBJ2-2; the D is unclear. This receptor was identified in a human donor in good health, serving as a control. CDR3 DNA sequence: TGTGCCAGCAGCTCGGCGGTCGGGGAGCTGTTTTTT. Amino acid sequence: CASSSAVGELFF.